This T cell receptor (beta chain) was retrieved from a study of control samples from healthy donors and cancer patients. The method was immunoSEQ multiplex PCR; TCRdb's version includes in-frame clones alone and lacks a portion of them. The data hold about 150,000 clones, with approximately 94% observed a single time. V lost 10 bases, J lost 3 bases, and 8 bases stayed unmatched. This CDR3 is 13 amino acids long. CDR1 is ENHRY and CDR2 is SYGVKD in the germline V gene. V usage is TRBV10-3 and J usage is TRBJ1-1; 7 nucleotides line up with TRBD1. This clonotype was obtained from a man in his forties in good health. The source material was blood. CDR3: CASALTGDTEAFF. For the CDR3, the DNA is TGTGCCAGTGCCCTAACAGGGGACACTGAAGCTTTCTTT.